These 20 T cell receptor beta chains share one sample of origin, sequenced in a study of blood T cell dynamics during melanoma immunotherapy. Libraries were prepared by immunoSEQ multiplex PCR; TCRdb keeps only in-frame clonotypes and omits some of them. The table records about 15,000 clones, just over 85% of them present only once. Documented time point: pre-treatment baseline. The sequencing here drew on blood, taken from a patient treated with checkpoint blockade. The receptors were sampled from a human donor with melanoma.

CDR3 in amino acids: CASSLLYRGPSYNEQFF. The CDR3 DNA is TGTGCCAGCAGTTTACTTTATCGGGGGCCCTCCTACAATGAGCAGTTCTTC. The genes are TRBV27 and TRBJ2-1, with D perhaps given as TRBD1 or TRBD2 (6 bases each). Between the trimmed V and J ends, which lost 2 bases and 0 bases, there was a span of 14 bases. The CDR3 totals 17 residues. Germline V CDR1 and CDR2: MNHEY, SMNVEV (reference sequence).

The chain carries TRBV13 and TRBJ2-5, with a weak D call TRBD2 (6 bases). This CDR3 region has 15 residues. CDR1 and CDR2 (germline): PRHDT, FYEKMQ (reference sequence). Trimming left V 5 bases short and J 7 bases short, with 20 bases between. CDR3 sequence: CASSLTDSGGVTQYF. CDR3 bases: TGTGCCAGCAGCCTTACGGATAGCGGAGGTGTGACCCAGTACTTC.

This clone was seen a single time. This sequence joins TRBV28 and TRBJ1-6; TRBD1 matches at 8 bases. V lost 6 bases and J lost 6; bases outside the gene matches: 4. CDR1 and CDR2 (germline): MDHEN, SYDVKM. There are 14 residues in the CDR3. The CDR3 DNA sequence: TGTGCCAGCAGGTACGACAGGGGTAATTCACCCCTCCACTTT. Amino acids: CASRYDRGNSPLHF.

This clone has a single count. The genes are TRBV19 and TRBJ1-1; D is ambiguous. The CDR3 covers 15 residues. The V gene's germline CDR1 is LNHDA and CDR2 SQIVND (reference sequence). V shed 1 base and J shed 1 base, with 10 bases lying between them. The CDR3 DNA is TGTGCCAGTAGTATAGGGAGGAGTGGGAACACTGAAGCTTTCTTT. Its translation: CASSIGRSGNTEAFF.

This clone was counted once. At the DNA level, this CDR3 is encoded by other sequences in the same sample as well. The chain carries TRBV4-2 and TRBJ1-3; D remains unclear. This CDR3 is 16 amino acids long. With 0 bases removed from V and 0 bases from J, the gap between germline ends came to 9 bases. CDR1 and CDR2 from the germline V gene are LGHNA and YNFKEQ. The CDR3: CASSQEGTHSGNTIYF. CDR3 coding DNA: TGTGCCAGCAGCCAAGAAGGCACGCACTCTGGAAACACCATATATTTT.

Only one count was recorded for this clone. The CDR3 region has the DNA TGCGCCAGCAGCTTGATGCGAAGCGAGCAGTACTTC. Encoded protein: CASSLMRSEQYF. V gene TRBV5-1 combines with J gene TRBJ2-7; D not certain. V lost 1 base and J lost 6, with 8 bases in between. CDR1 is SGHRS, CDR2 YFSETQ, per germline. CDR3 length: 12 residues.

J is TRBJ1-5 and V is TRBV7-9; D is possibly TRBD1 (5 bases). Trimming shortened V by 4 bases and J by 0 bases, and 7 bases separated the two germline ends. CDR1 and CDR2 from the germline V gene are SEHNR and FQNEAQ (reference sequence). The CDR3 loop spans 14 amino acids. The CDR3 bases are TGTGCCAGCAGCTCGGGGCCTAGCAATCAGCCCCAGCATTTT. As protein: CASSSGPSNQPQHF.

This clone has just one count. The genes are TRBV5-1 and TRBJ2-1, with D uncertain. CDR1 is SGHRS, CDR2 YFSETQ, per germline. V lost 4 bases and J 4 bases, leaving 12 bases between the germline ends. The CDR3 has 14 residues. In nucleotides, the CDR3 is TGCGCCAGCAGCCCACGAGACAATTACAATGAGCAGTTCTTC. Protein product: CASSPRDNYNEQFF. Complete variable domain (other parts from reference TRBV5-1 and TRBJ2-1): KAGVTQTPRYLIKTRGQQVTLSCSPISGHRSVSWYQQTPGQGLQFLFEYFSETQRNKGNFPGRFSGRQFSNSRSEMNVSTLELGDSALYLCASSPRDNYNEQFFGPGTRLTVL.

For the CDR3, the DNA is TGTGCCAGTAGTAAACAGGGTAATAATGAAAAACTGTTTTTT. This sequence encodes CASSKQGNNEKLFF. The V and J genes are TRBV19 and TRBJ1-4; possible D gene TRBD1, 6 bases. Trimming left V 4 bases short and J 4 bases short, with 10 bases between. The CDR3 sequence is 14 residues long. Germline V gene data show CDR1 as LNHDA and CDR2 as SQIVND (reference sequence).

The rearrangement links TRBV7-9 to TRBJ2-7; D remains ambiguous. V gave up 3 bases and J gave up 4 bases, with 7 bases separating them. This CDR3 has 12 amino acids. Germline V gene lookup returns CDR1 SEHNR and CDR2 FQNEAQ (reference sequence). CDR3 DNA sequence: TGTGCCAGCAGCTTTGTGTTATACGAGCAGTACTTC. Protein: CASSFVLYEQYF.

This clone was found a few times. V gene TRBV28 combines with J gene TRBJ1-1, with D maybe TRBD1 (5 bases). This CDR3 has 15 amino acids. Trimming removed 1 base from V and 1 base from J, with 10 bases in between. Germline CDR1 is MDHEN and CDR2 is SYDVKM. CDR3 sequence reads: CASSLLLGENTEAFF. The DNA of the CDR3 is TGTGCCAGCAGTTTATTGCTGGGGGAGAACACTGAAGCTTTCTTT. Based on the CDR3 plus reference TRBV28 and TRBJ1-1, the full variable domain is DVKVTQSSRYLVKRTGEKVFLECVQDMDHENMFWYRQDPGLGLRLIYFSYDVKMKEKGDIPEGYSVSREKKERFSLILESASTNQTSMYLCASSLLLGENTEAFFGQGTRLTVV.

J is TRBJ2-7 and V is TRBV19; 7 nucleotides line up with TRBD1. The J segment lost 5 bases and the V segment lost 6 bases, leaving 10 bases of the junction unmatched. Germline V gene lookup returns CDR1 LNHDA and CDR2 SQIVND (reference sequence). This CDR3 comprises 14 residues. CDR3 in amino acids: CASSSDRVSHEQYF. CDR3 bases: TGTGCCAGTAGCTCCGACAGGGTTTCCCACGAGCAGTACTTC. Combining the CDR3 with reference TRBV19 and TRBJ2-7 gives the whole variable domain DGGITQSPKYLFRKEGQNVTLSCEQNLNHDAMYWYRQDPGQGLRLIYYSQIVNDFQKGDIAEGYSVSREKKESFPLTVTSAQKNPTAFYLCASSSDRVSHEQYFGPGTRLTVT.

The chain uses TRBV5-1 and TRBJ1-2; D unresolved. Germline CDR1 and CDR2: SGHRS and YFSETQ. Trimming cost V 2 bases and J 4 bases, with 9 bases left between them. This CDR3 spans 13 amino acids. Here the CDR3 reads CASSLQNFYGYTF. CDR3 nucleotide sequence: TGCGCCAGCAGCTTACAGAATTTCTATGGCTACACCTTC. The full variable domain, its missing parts supplied by reference TRBV5-1 and TRBJ1-2, is KAGVTQTPRYLIKTRGQQVTLSCSPISGHRSVSWYQQTPGQGLQFLFEYFSETQRNKGNFPGRFSGRQFSNSRSEMNVSTLELGDSALYLCASSLQNFYGYTFGSGTRLTVV.

The chain is built from TRBV18 and TRBJ2-3; D ambiguous. There are 12 residues in the CDR3. Trimming left V 7 bases short and J 2 bases short, with 7 bases between. Germline V gives CDR1 KGHSH, CDR2 LQKENI. The CDR3 DNA follows: TGTGCCAGCTTTGGTGTCACAGATACGCAGTATTTT. Amino acid sequence: CASFGVTDTQYF.

The rearrangement links TRBV4-2 to TRBJ1-2; D ambiguous. This CDR3 has 15 residues. Per germline, CDR1 LGHNA and CDR2 YNFKEQ. Deletions cut 0 bases from V and 5 bases from J, with 13 bases between. The CDR3 DNA is TGTGCCAGCAGCCAAGATGATTTTCTGGATTATGGCTACACCTTC. It codes for CASSQDDFLDYGYTF.

This sequence joins TRBV6-5 and TRBJ1-1, with D perhaps TRBD1 (5 bases). V was shortened by 2 bases and J by 1 base, with 14 bases between the two germline ends. CDR3 size: 16 residues. Germline CDR1 and CDR2: MNHEY and SVGAGI. The CDR3 here is CASSYRTGTANTEAFF. CDR3 DNA sequence: TGTGCCAGCAGTTACAGAACCGGGACGGCGAACACTGAAGCTTTCTTT.

The chain has TRBV5-1 and TRBJ1-2; D is unresolved. CDR1 is SGHRS, CDR2 YFSETQ, per germline. CDR3 length: 14 residues. Trimming removed 2 bases at V and 0 bases at J, with 8 bases between. In nucleotides, the CDR3 is TGCGCCAGCAGCTTACGACTTCCTAACTATGGCTACACCTTC. This codes for CASSLRLPNYGYTF. Together with reference TRBV5-1 and TRBJ1-2, the CDR3 gives the full variable domain: KAGVTQTPRYLIKTRGQQVTLSCSPISGHRSVSWYQQTPGQGLQFLFEYFSETQRNKGNFPGRFSGRQFSNSRSEMNVSTLELGDSALYLCASSLRLPNYGYTFGSGTRLTVV.

The rearrangement uses TRBV7-2 and TRBJ2-5, with 7 bases that match TRBD1. This CDR3 contains 15 residues. V dropped 3 bases and J dropped 7; count of bases not matched to a gene: 11. Germline V CDR1 and CDR2: SGHTA, FQGNSA. The CDR3 nucleotides are TGTGCCAGCAGCTTGACAGGGCGCTGGACCCCGACCCAGTACTTC. This gives the protein CASSLTGRWTPTQYF.

The V call is TRBV7-6, the J call TRBJ1-1; maybe TRBD1 (6 bases). The CDR3 is 13 amino acids. Germline CDR1 reads SGHVS; CDR2 reads FNYEAQ. V was cut by 5 bases and J by 4 bases, with 11 bases left in between. Written as DNA, the CDR3 is TGTGCCAGCAGCATAGACAGGAGCACTGAAGCTTTCTTT. It yields the protein CASSIDRSTEAFF.

There are a few counts of this clone. The rearrangement joins TRBV5-1 to TRBJ2-3, with TRBD2 matching over 7 bases. Germline-derived CDR1 and CDR2 are SGHRS and YFSETQ. V dropped 4 bases and J dropped 6; count of bases not matched to a gene: 5. The length of the CDR3 is 13 residues. CDR3 region: CASSQTSFDTQYF. Here the CDR3 DNA reads TGCGCCAGCAGCCAGACTAGCTTTGATACGCAGTATTTT.